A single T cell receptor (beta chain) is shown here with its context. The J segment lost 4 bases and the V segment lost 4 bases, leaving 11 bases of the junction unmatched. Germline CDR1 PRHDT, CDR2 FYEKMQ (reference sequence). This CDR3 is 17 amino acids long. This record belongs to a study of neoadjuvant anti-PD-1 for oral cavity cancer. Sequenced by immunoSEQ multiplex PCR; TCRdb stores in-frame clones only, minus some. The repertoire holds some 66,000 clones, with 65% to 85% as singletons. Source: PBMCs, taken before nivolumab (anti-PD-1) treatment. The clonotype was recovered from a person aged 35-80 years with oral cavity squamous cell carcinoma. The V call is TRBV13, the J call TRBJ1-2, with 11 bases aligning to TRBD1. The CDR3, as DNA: TGTGCCAGCAGCTCCGGGACAGGGGGAGCTTTGGGCTATGGCTACACCTTC. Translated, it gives CASSSGTGGALGYGYTF. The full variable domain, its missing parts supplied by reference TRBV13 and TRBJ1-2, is AAGVIQSPRHLIKEKRETATLKCYPIPRHDTVYWYQQGPGQDPQFLISFYEKMQSDKGSIPDRFSAQQFSDYHSELNMSSLELGDSALYFCASSSGTGGALGYGYTFGSGTRLTVV.